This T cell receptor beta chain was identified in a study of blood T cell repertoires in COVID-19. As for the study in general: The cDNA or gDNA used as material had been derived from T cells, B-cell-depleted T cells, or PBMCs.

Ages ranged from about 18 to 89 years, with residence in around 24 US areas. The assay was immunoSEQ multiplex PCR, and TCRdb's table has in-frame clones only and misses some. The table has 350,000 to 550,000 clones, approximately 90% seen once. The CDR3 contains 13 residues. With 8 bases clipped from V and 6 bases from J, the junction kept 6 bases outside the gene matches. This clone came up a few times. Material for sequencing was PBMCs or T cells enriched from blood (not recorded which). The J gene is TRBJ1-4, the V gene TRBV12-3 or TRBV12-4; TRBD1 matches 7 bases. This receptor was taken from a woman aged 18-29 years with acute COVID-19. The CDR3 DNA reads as TGTGCCAGCTCCGGGACAGTCGATGAAAAACTGTTTTTT. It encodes CASSGTVDEKLFF.